This T cell receptor (beta chain) comes out of a study of monozygotic twins with inflammatory bowel disease. Comments on this clonotype: The antigen is unknown.

Each UMI, carrying a 6-nucleotide sample barcode, came from template switching. TCRdb reprocessed the 5' RACE reads and keeps a single row for each CDR3 protein, giving no DNA. The sample totals around 150,000 distinct CDR3 sequences; its top ten clones hold under 3.5%. From whole blood, total RNA was isolated without any sorting of T cells. Broader study findings: A lone strong IBD-associated signal or clonotype found no support.

There are 13 residues in the CDR3. Germline-derived CDR1 and CDR2 are SGHAT and FQDESV (reference sequence). This clonotype was obtained from a human donor with ulcerative colitis or Crohn's disease, or a healthy co-twin of an affected twin (not recorded which). This chain links TRBV11-1 with TRBJ2-7; the D call from TCRdb, TRBD1, cannot be confirmed without DNA. Input material: blood. CDR3 loop: CATSQSTGWEQYF.